A selection of T cell receptor beta chains follows, all from one sample in a study of response to subunit inactivated influenza vaccine. TCRdb reprocessed the RT-PCR reads with MiXCR, giving one entry per CDR3 protein. Here the sample spans more than 550,000 distinct CDR3 sequences, approximately 11% being singletons. These records were also assigned to another study, of T cells expressing NK-cell markers.

The starting material was PBMCs from blood, obtained on the day of vaccination. All receptors derive from a man between 45 and 60 years old who received an inactivated influenza vaccine. Both conserved end residues are part of each CDR3. D genes are given only for firm matches. Clone size is not always given. Where it is, it says once, few, many or a class for expanded clones.

d_gene: TRBD1
abundance: many
v_gene: TRBV12-3/TRBV12-4
j_gene: TRBJ2-5
CDR3nt: TGCGCCAGCAGCTTGGACGGGACAGGGCAAGAGACCCAGTACTTC
CDR3aa: CASSLDGTGQETQYF

d_gene: .
abundance: few
v_gene: TRBV18
j_gene: TRBJ2-4
CDR3nt: TGTGCCAGCTCACCGGTAGGCCAGAAAAACATTCAGTACTTC
CDR3aa: CASSPVGQKNIQYF

d_gene: .
abundance: few
v_gene: TRBV19
j_gene: TRBJ1-5
CDR3nt: TGTGCCAGTAGTATTTCCCACGGCCCAGTCAATCAGCCCCAGCATTTT
CDR3aa: CASSISHGPVNQPQHF

d_gene: .
abundance: few
v_gene: TRBV4-3
j_gene: TRBJ2-7
CDR3nt: TGCGCCAGCAGCCCGCGTGGGGATTCCTACGAGCAGTACTTC
CDR3aa: CASSPRGDSYEQYF

d_gene: .
abundance: .
v_gene: TRBV7-2
j_gene: TRBJ2-1
CDR3nt: TGTGCCAGCAGCTTTCCGGTCTACAATGAGCAGTTCTTC
CDR3aa: CASSFPVYNEQFF

d_gene: TRBD1
abundance: .
v_gene: TRBV7-4
j_gene: TRBJ2-7
CDR3nt: TGTGCCAGCAGACGACCCAGGGGGAGCAGGTACGAGCAGTACTTC
CDR3aa: CASRRPRGSRYEQYF

d_gene: .
abundance: .
v_gene: TRBV9
j_gene: TRBJ2-1
CDR3nt: TGTGCCAGCAGCGTAGGTCGGGAGTGGAACAATGAGCAGTTCTTC
CDR3aa: CASSVGREWNNEQFF

d_gene: .
abundance: many
v_gene: TRBV12-3/TRBV12-4
j_gene: TRBJ2-7
CDR3nt: TGTGCCAGCAGTTTAGAACCCCGCTACGAGCAGTACTTC
CDR3aa: CASSLEPRYEQYF

d_gene: TRBD1
abundance: few
v_gene: TRBV2
j_gene: TRBJ1-1
CDR3nt: TGTGCCAGCAGTTACAAAAGGACAGGGGGCCACACTGAAGCTTTCTTT
CDR3aa: CASSYKRTGGHTEAFF

d_gene: .
abundance: .
v_gene: TRBV2
j_gene: TRBJ2-7
CDR3nt: TGTGCCAGCAGTGAGGGACAGACTAGCTCCTACGAGCAGTACTTC
CDR3aa: CASSEGQTSSYEQYF

d_gene: .
abundance: many
v_gene: TRBV10-3
j_gene: TRBJ1-3
CDR3nt: TGTGCCATCAGTGAATCCAACACCATATATTTT
CDR3aa: CAISESNTIYF

d_gene: .
abundance: few
v_gene: TRBV20-1
j_gene: TRBJ2-7
CDR3nt: TGCAGTGCTCGCGACATCGGCTACGAGCAGTACTTC
CDR3aa: CSARDIGYEQYF

d_gene: .
abundance: .
v_gene: TRBV18
j_gene: TRBJ2-2
CDR3nt: TGTGCCAGCTCACCAACGGGACCGCCGGCTGAGCTGTTTTTT
CDR3aa: CASSPTGPPAELFF

d_gene: .
abundance: .
v_gene: TRBV3-1
j_gene: TRBJ1-6
CDR3nt: TGTGCCAGCAGCCAGGAGCAGGGGTTGGCTTCACCCCTCCACTTT
CDR3aa: CASSQEQGLASPLHF

d_gene: .
abundance: few
v_gene: TRBV19
j_gene: TRBJ2-1
CDR3nt: TGTGCCAGTAGTATTGGGGGGGCAGCGATCAATGAGCAGTTCTTC
CDR3aa: CASSIGGAAINEQFF

d_gene: .
abundance: .
v_gene: TRBV6-5
j_gene: TRBJ1-5
CDR3nt: TGTGCCAGCAGTTACGACATGAGGGGCAATCAGCCCCAGCATTTT
CDR3aa: CASSYDMRGNQPQHF

d_gene: .
abundance: .
v_gene: TRBV5-6
j_gene: TRBJ2-7
CDR3nt: TGTGCCAGCAGCTTGCGGGGGAGAGGGGGTTACGAGCAGTACTTC
CDR3aa: CASSLRGRGGYEQYF

d_gene: .
abundance: few
v_gene: TRBV15
j_gene: TRBJ2-2
CDR3nt: TGTGCCACCAGCAGAGGAGGGAGGACCGGGGAGCTGTTTTTT
CDR3aa: CATSRGGRTGELFF

d_gene: .
abundance: few
v_gene: TRBV6-2/TRBV6-3
j_gene: TRBJ2-7
CDR3nt: TGTGCCAGCAGTTTCCAGACCGGCCGGGAGCAGTACTTC
CDR3aa: CASSFQTGREQYF

d_gene: TRBD2
abundance: .
v_gene: TRBV10-3
j_gene: TRBJ2-3
CDR3nt: TGTGCCATCAGTGATACTCCCCCGGGGACTAGCGGGAGCACAGATACGCAGTATTTT
CDR3aa: CAISDTPPGTSGSTDTQYF

d_gene: .
abundance: few
v_gene: TRBV7-9
j_gene: TRBJ2-7
CDR3nt: TGTGCCAGCAGCTACGCGACGCTCTACGAGCAGTACTTC
CDR3aa: CASSYATLYEQYF

d_gene: TRBD1
abundance: .
v_gene: TRBV28
j_gene: TRBJ2-3
CDR3nt: TGTGCCAGCAGTTCAGGGACAGGGGGCTTGTATTTT
CDR3aa: CASSSGTGGLYF

d_gene: TRBD1
abundance: .
v_gene: TRBV6-1
j_gene: TRBJ2-7
CDR3nt: TGTGCCAGCATCAAAGAGACAGGGTCCTACGAGCAGTACTTC
CDR3aa: CASIKETGSYEQYF

d_gene: .
abundance: .
v_gene: TRBV7-8
j_gene: TRBJ2-7
CDR3nt: TGTGCCAGCAGCTTAGCGAGAGGGCTCGCCTACGAGCAGTACTTC
CDR3aa: CASSLARGLAYEQYF

d_gene: .
abundance: .
v_gene: TRBV5-4
j_gene: TRBJ2-5
CDR3nt: TGTGCCAGCAGCTCGATGGAGACCCAGTACTTC
CDR3aa: CASSSMETQYF

d_gene: .
abundance: many
v_gene: TRBV4-3
j_gene: TRBJ2-5
CDR3nt: TGCGCCAGCAGCCAAGACATCGCGGAAGAGACCCAGTACTTC
CDR3aa: CASSQDIAEETQYF

d_gene: .
abundance: few
v_gene: TRBV20-1
j_gene: TRBJ2-3
CDR3nt: TGCAGTGCTAGAGAAAGCAGAGCCACAGATACGCAGTATTTT
CDR3aa: CSARESRATDTQYF